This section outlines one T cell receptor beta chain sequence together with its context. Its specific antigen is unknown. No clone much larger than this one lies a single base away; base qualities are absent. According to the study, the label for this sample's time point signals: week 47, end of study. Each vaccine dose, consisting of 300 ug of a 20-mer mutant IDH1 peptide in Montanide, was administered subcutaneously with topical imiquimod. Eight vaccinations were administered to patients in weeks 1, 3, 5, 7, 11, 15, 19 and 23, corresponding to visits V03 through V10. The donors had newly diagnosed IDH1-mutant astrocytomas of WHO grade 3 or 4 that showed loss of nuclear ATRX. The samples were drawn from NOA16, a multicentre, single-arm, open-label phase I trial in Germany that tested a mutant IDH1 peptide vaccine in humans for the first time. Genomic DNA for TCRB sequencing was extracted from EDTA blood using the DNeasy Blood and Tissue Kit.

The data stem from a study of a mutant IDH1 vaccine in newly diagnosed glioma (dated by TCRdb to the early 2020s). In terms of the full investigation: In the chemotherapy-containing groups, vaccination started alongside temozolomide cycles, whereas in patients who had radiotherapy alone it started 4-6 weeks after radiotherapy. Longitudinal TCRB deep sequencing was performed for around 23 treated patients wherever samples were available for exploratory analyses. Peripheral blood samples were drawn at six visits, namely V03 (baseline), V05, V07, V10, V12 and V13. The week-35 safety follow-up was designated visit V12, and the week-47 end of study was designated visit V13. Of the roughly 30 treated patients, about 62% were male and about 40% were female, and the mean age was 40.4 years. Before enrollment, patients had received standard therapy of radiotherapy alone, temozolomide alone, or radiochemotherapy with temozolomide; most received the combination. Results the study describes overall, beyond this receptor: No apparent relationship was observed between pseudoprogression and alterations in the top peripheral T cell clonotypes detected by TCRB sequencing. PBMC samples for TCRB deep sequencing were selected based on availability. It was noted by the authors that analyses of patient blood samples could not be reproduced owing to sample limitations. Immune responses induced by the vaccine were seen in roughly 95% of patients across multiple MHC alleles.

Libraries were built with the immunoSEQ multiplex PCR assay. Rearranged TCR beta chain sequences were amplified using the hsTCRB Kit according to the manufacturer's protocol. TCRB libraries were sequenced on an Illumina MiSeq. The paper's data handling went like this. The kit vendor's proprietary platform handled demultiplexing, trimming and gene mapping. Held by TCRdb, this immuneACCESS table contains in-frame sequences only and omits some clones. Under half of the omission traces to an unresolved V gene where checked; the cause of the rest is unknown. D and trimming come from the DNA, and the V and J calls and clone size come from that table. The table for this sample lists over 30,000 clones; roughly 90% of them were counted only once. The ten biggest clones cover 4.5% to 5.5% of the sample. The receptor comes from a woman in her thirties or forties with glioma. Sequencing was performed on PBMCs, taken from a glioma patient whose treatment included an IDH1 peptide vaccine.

The bases are TGTGCCAGCAGCCAAGTGGGCAGTCCCACTGAAGCTTTCTTT. This encodes CASSQVGSPTEAFF. The sequence is built from TRBV14 and TRBJ1-1; the D gene remains uncertain. CDR1 and CDR2 are read off the germline V gene as SGHDN and FVKESK. Reading from cysteine to phenylalanine, the CDR3 counts 14 amino acids. The DNA shown is the 42-base CDR3, in frame from base 1. V and J are truncated by 1 base and 4 bases respectively, leaving an intervening sequence of 10 bases.